This TCR beta chain was found in a study of graft-versus-host responses after intestinal transplantation. This CDR3 comprises 16 residues. Trimming at V came to 2 bases and at J to 3 bases, leaving 12 bases not matched to a gene. Germline CDR1 SQVTM, CDR2 ANQGSEA. Comments on this clone: The antigen is unknown.

Libraries were prepared by immunoSEQ multiplex PCR; TCRdb keeps only in-frame clonotypes and omits some of them. The sample holds about 93,000 clones, 90% to 95% seen once. This sequence originates from a human donor who received an intestinal transplant. The sequencing used unstimulated CD8+ T cells sorted from spleen or lymph node cells, collected before intestinal transplant. This chain joins TRBV29-1 and TRBJ1-2, with TRBD1 matching 7 bases. The CDR3 DNA reads TGCAGCGTTGAACTGACCTGGGGACAGTATGACTATGGCTACACCTTC. Amino acid sequence: CSVELTWGQYDYGYTF.